A selection of T cell receptor beta chains follows, all from one sample in a study of regulatory T cells in long-lasting Graves disease. One entry per CDR3 protein results from TCRdb running MiXCR on the multiplex PCR reads. The sample has over 300,000 distinct CDR3 sequences, roughly a fifth seen once; the top ten hold 29%. Sequenced material: peripheral blood mononuclear cells (PBMCs), taken when the disease was refractory, from a patient treated with antithyroid drugs. Receptors were obtained from a female donor with Graves disease. Each CDR3 is given with its conserved first and last residue. Each record gives: V gene, D gene, CDR3 length, J gene, clone size, CDR3 DNA, CDR3 protein. A D gene is named only where the DNA matches it firmly. Some rows have no size entry. The others give once, few or many, or a class for an expanded clone.

TRBV7-3	-	14	TRBJ1-6	many	TGTGCCAGCAGCGTTCAGGGGAACGATTCACCCCTCCACTTT	CASSVQGNDSPLHF
TRBV6-1	-	15	TRBJ2-7	many	TGTGCCAGCAGTCATGATTACAGGGACGGCTACGAGCAGTACTTC	CASSHDYRDGYEQYF
TRBV7-8	-	15	TRBJ2-5	-	TGTGCCAGCAGCTTACAGGACGTTTTGTGGGAGACCCAGTACTTC	CASSLQDVLWETQYF
TRBV7-9	-	15	TRBJ1-6	many	TGTGCCAGCAGTTCAGGGAGCTCCTATAATTCACCCCTCCACTTT	CASSSGSSYNSPLHF
TRBV20-1	-	13	TRBJ1-2	many	TGCAGTGCTAGGGGGCCTTCTCACTATGGCTACACCTTC	CSARGPSHYGYTF
TRBV7-2	-	15	TRBJ1-5	many	TGTGCCAGCAGCTTTATGTACGGAAACAATCAGCCCCAGCATTTT	CASSFMYGNNQPQHF
TRBV28	-	14	TRBJ1-2	many	TGTGCCAGCAGTCCCCCCGGGTCCCACTATGGCTACACCTTC	CASSPPGSHYGYTF
TRBV4-1	TRBD1	15	TRBJ1-1	-	TGCGCCAGCAGCCAAGAAGACAGGGCCAACACTGAAGCTTTCTTT	CASSQEDRANTEAFF
TRBV3-1	-	15	TRBJ1-3	few	TGTGCCAGCAGCCAGTCGGGGCTCTCTGGAAACACCATATATTTT	CASSQSGLSGNTIYF
TRBV7-9	-	16	TRBJ2-7	few	TGTGCCAGCAGCTCTACCGGGACGGACTCCCCTACGAGGCAGTACTTC	CASSSTGTDSPTRQYF
TRBV4-3	-	13	TRBJ1-1	once	TGCGCCAGCAGCACGGTCCGAGCCGCTGAAGCTTTCTTT	CASSTVRAAEAFF
TRBV7-6	-	16	TRBJ1-3	-	TGTGCCAGCAGCTTAGGAGGGGTAGGGACTGGAAACACCATATATTTT	CASSLGGVGTGNTIYF